This T cell receptor beta chain was captured in a study of T-cell reconstitution after alpha-beta-depleted transplantation in children. The germline CDR1 and CDR2 sequences are MNHNY and SVGAGI (reference sequence). This CDR3 contains 13 residues. V dropped 2 bases and J dropped 7 bases, with 11 bases sitting between them. Unique molecular identifiers were used to barcode this TCRbeta library. MiXCR, applied by TCRdb to the PCR reads, yields one record per CDR3 protein. The table lists hundreds of thousands of distinct CDR3 sequences, 16% of them singletons, with around 0.96% in the top ten. A few counts support this clonotype.

The sequence derives from a human donor who donated a stem cell graft to a child with acute myeloid leukemia. The sample consisted of PBMCs from the stem cell graft donor, taken from the stem cell graft. This chain uses TRBV6-6 with TRBJ1-1; D possibly corresponds to TRBD1 (5 bases). The CDR3 DNA reads TGTGCCAGCAGTTACACGAGGCAGGGTGAAGCTTTCTTT. Residues: CASSYTRQGEAFF.